This TCR beta chain was sequenced for a study of blood T cell repertoires in COVID-19. J was trimmed by 3 bases and V by 1 base; bases with no gene match: 3. The V gene's germline CDR1 is LGHDT and CDR2 YNNKEL (reference sequence). The CDR3 spans 14 residues. Clones were read by immunoSEQ multiplex PCR, and TCRdb kept only the in-frame ones, dropping some. The repertoire holds roughly 100,000 clones, with 81% as singletons. Sequenced: peripheral blood. This rearrangement joins TRBV3-1 (or the pseudogene TRBV3-2) to TRBJ2-7; 7 positions match TRBD2. The origin of this receptor is a man older than 75 with COVID-19, enrolled during active disease. This CDR3 reads CASSQVSGDYEQYF. In DNA, the CDR3 is TGTGCCAGCAGCCAAGTGAGCGGGGACTACGAGCAGTACTTC.